The rows below give T cell receptor beta chains drawn from one sample of a study of T cells in Graves' hyperthyroidism and ophthalmopathy. One entry per CDR3 protein, called by TCRdb with MiXCR from the multiplex PCR reads. The profile shows 90,000 to 120,000 distinct CDR3 sequences, roughly 15% of them singletons. The specimen sequenced was blood. The receptor set was obtained from a woman in her fifties or sixties with Graves' hyperthyroidism. Each CDR3 is given with its conserved first and last residue. The D gene is left open where the match is weak. Expanded clones are given a class, and other clones once, few, many or no size at all.

d_gene	j_gene	abundance	v_gene	CDR3nt	CDR3aa
TRBD2	TRBJ2-1	once	TRBV20-1	TGCAGTGCCCCCGGGACCGGGACTAGCCATAGTGAGCAGTTCTTC	CSAPGTGTSHSEQFF
-	TRBJ1-1	many	TRBV12-3/TRBV12-4	TGTGCCAGCAGTTTAGAACAGGGTGAAGCTTTCTTT	CASSLEQGEAFF
-	TRBJ1-1	many	TRBV6-1	TGTGCCAGCAGTACACGCGGGACATCCTTAGGTACTGAAGCTTTCTTT	CASSTRGTSLGTEAFF
-	TRBJ1-1	many	TRBV28	TGTGCCAGCAGTTTGGTCCCAACTGAAGCTTTCTTT	CASSLVPTEAFF
TRBD2	TRBJ2-1	-	TRBV6-2/TRBV6-3	TGTGCCAGCAGTTACTCTGGGACTAGCGGGGGGCATAATGAGCAGTTCTTC	CASSYSGTSGGHNEQFF
-	TRBJ1-1	many	TRBV28	TGTGCCAGCAGTTTTGAAGGGCCGCGGAACACTGAAGCTTTCTTT	CASSFEGPRNTEAFF
-	TRBJ1-5	many	TRBV15	TGTGCCACCAGCAGAGTAGGAAGACCCGATCAGCCCCAGCATTTT	CATSRVGRPDQPQHF
TRBD2	TRBJ2-4	many	TRBV20-1	TGCGCGGGAGGGGGAGAGATGCTAGCCAAAAACATTCAGTACTTC	CAGGGEMLAKNIQYF
TRBD2	TRBJ2-1	many	TRBV27	TGTGCCAGCAGTTTGCCCTCGGGACTAGCGGGAGGACCGAGCTCCTACAATGAGCAGTTCTTC	CASSLPSGLAGGPSSYNEQFF
-	TRBJ1-1	many	TRBV27	TGTGCCAGCAGTTTGGCCCCGACAGAGACTCTGGGCACTGAAGCTTTCTTT	CASSLAPTETLGTEAFF
-	TRBJ2-3	-	TRBV12-3/TRBV12-4	TGTGCCAGCAGCTTGGGCCGAGGGGATACGCAGTATTTT	CASSLGRGDTQYF
TRBD1	TRBJ1-1	many	TRBV30	TGTGCCGGTAACAGGGGGATCACTGAAGCTTTCTTT	CAGNRGITEAFF
TRBD1	TRBJ2-5	once	TRBV12-3/TRBV12-4	TGTGCCAGCAGTCTCGGGACAGGGGTCTCGGAGACCCAGTACTTC	CASSLGTGVSETQYF
TRBD2	TRBJ2-5	many	TRBV27	TGTGCCAGCAGTTTGACTAGCGGGAATTTGGAGACCCAGTACTTC	CASSLTSGNLETQYF
TRBD1	TRBJ1-5	many	TRBV30	TGTGCCTGGAGTCGACAGGGAGCTAGTCAGCCCCAGCATTTT	CAWSRQGASQPQHF
-	TRBJ2-2	many	TRBV19	TGTGCCAGTAGTATCTCTATAGCGGCATCGAACACCGGGGAGCTGTTTTTT	CASSISIAASNTGELFF
TRBD1	TRBJ1-1	few	TRBV11-1	TGTGCCACCGGGGACAGGGGGCCGACTGAAGCTTTCTTT	CATGDRGPTEAFF
TRBD2	TRBJ2-3	many	TRBV7-9	TGTGCCAGCAGCCAGGGGACTAGCGGAACAGATACGCAGTATTTT	CASSQGTSGTDTQYF
TRBD1	TRBJ1-2	once	TRBV20-1	TGCAGTGCTAGAGAAGGGAGGACAGGGTGGAATGGCTACACCTTC	CSAREGRTGWNGYTF
-	TRBJ1-1	-	TRBV14	TGTGCCAGCAGCAGTCTCCACTCTGAAGCTTTCTTT	CASSSLHSEAFF
TRBD2	TRBJ2-7	few	TRBV20-1	TGCAGTGCCCCCGGGACCGGGACTAGAGGCTCCCACGAGCAGTACTTC	CSAPGTGTRGSHEQYF
-	TRBJ1-5	-	TRBV12-3/TRBV12-4	TGTGCCAGCAAACCAAGCAATCAGCCCCAGCATTTT	CASKPSNQPQHF
-	TRBJ1-1	many	TRBV30	TGTGCCTGGAGTGCGTTGAACACTGAAGCTTTCTTT	CAWSALNTEAFF
TRBD2	TRBJ2-7	many	TRBV24-1	TGTGCCACCGCTAGCGGGTCCCCTAGCTCCTACGAGCAGTACTTC	CATASGSPSSYEQYF
-	TRBJ2-7	many	TRBV29-1	TGCAGCGTTGCTGGGGACTCCCTATACGAGCAGTACTTC	CSVAGDSLYEQYF
-	TRBJ2-5	many	TRBV30	TGTGCCTGGAGTCCTGGGGGATTGGAGACCCAGTACTTC	CAWSPGGLETQYF
-	TRBJ2-7	-	TRBV7-9	TGTGCTAGCAGCCTGGGAGAATGGGGCTACGAGCAGTACTTC	CASSLGEWGYEQYF
-	TRBJ1-2	many	TRBV6-1	TGTGCCAGCAGTGAAGCGACCTATGGCTACACCTTC	CASSEATYGYTF
-	TRBJ2-3	-	TRBV28	TGTGCCAGCAGTCCCCTTCGGGTCACGGATACGCAGTATTTT	CASSPLRVTDTQYF